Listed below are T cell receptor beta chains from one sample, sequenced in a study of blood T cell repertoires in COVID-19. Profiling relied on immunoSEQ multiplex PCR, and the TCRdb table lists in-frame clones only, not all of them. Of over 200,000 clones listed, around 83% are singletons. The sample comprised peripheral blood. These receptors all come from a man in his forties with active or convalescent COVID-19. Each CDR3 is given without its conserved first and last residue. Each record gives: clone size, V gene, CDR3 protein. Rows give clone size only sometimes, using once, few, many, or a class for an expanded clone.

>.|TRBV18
ASSLLGQGTPGANVLT
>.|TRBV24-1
ATSDPPRGPENYGYT
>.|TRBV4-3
ASSPALAGVNLEQF
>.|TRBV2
ASREGQVDYGYT
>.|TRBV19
ASSSATSGSLNTQY
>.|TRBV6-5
ASRDTGFNSPLH
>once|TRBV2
ASSAGTLNTEAF
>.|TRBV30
AWSVQGAGQPQH
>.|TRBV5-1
ASSSNRGGAGDTQY
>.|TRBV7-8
ASSSQGTTDTQY
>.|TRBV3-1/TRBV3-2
ASSQVLSLGDPYGYT
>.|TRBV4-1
ASSQDGGTGNTIY
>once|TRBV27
ASSDMTGVNTEAF
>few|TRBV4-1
ASSQSRGQGYTGELF
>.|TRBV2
ASSETAGGPKFYEQY
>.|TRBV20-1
SASGGAGTSYEQY
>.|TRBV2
ASSARQQETQY
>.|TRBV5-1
ASSQSGRAGTDTQY
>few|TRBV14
ASSQNPGQGFYEQY
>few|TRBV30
AWSGWINTEAF
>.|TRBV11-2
ASSKDTYYSPLH
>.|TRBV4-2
ASSHSGGARETQY
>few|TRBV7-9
ASSFQGGEQY
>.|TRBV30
AWSVAGYQAF
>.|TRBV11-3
ASSPGGSQETQY
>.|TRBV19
ASKGAVRRSNYGYT
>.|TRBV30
AWRETGRELF
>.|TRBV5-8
ASSLDRFYSGNTIY
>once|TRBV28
ASSLSTLATEAF
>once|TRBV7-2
ASSHPNTGIGADTQY
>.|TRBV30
AWTALAANTGELF
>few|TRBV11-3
ASSLGTFGANEAF
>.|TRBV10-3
AISESSRNTEAF
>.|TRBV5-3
ARSIDRDYGYT
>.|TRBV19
ASSIVGRDNEKLF
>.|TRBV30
AWENRGGLNGYT
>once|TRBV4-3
ASSPLQGPDTQY
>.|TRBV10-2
ASSEGFTGSPLH
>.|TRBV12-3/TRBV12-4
ASRGTAGGGYT
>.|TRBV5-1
ASSLGPTGERNTIY
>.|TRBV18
ASSPPQGPSSYEQY
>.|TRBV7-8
ASSVLTGRAGEPF
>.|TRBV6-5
ASSKGQPNTEAF
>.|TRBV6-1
ASSEVTGTVQPQH
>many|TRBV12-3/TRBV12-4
ASSKQDYYGYT
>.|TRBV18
ASSPDRNYGYT